A single sample gave rise to the 13 T cell receptor beta chains below, sequenced in a study of neurological immune-mediated disorders. TCRdb recomputed calls from the 5' RACE reads with MiXCR, one row per CDR3 protein. The sample records about 55,000 distinct CDR3 sequences, less than 4.5% being singletons. Material: PBMCs. The origin of the receptors is a man younger than 45 with multiple sclerosis.

This clonotype was seen repeatedly, ten times or more. The J gene is TRBJ2-1, the V gene TRBV29-1, with D uncertain. Germline-derived CDR1 and CDR2 are SQVTM and ANQGSEA. V was cut by 3 bases and J by 7 bases, with 13 bases left in between. The CDR3 runs 13 residues. The DNA of the CDR3 is TGCAGCGTTGACGGTCTTGCCGGGAATGAGCAGTTCTTC. This encodes CSVDGLAGNEQFF.

The table lists this clonotype with many counts. The J gene is TRBJ2-3, the V gene TRBV5-1; no reliable D call. Trimming pared 0 bases from V and 2 bases from J, leaving 7 bases between. The CDR3 totals 14 residues. From germline, CDR1 is SGHRS and CDR2 YFSETQ. The CDR3 region is CASSLDPVTDTQYF. DNA of the CDR3: TGCGCCAGCAGCTTGGACCCGGTCACAGATACGCAGTATTTT.

V gene TRBV27 combines with J gene TRBJ2-3; D is undetermined. Trimming cost V 5 bases and J 0 bases, with 15 bases left between them. The CDR3 spans 16 residues. Germline V CDR1 and CDR2: MNHEY, SMNVEV (reference sequence). The CDR3 protein is CASSRDWSPSTDTQYF. CDR3 DNA: TGTGCCAGCAGTCGCGACTGGTCACCTAGCACAGATACGCAGTATTTT.

This clonotype has at least ten counts. This rearrangement joins TRBV2 to TRBJ2-7, with D possibly being TRBD2 (6 bases). V was cut by 5 bases and J by 5 bases, with 16 bases left in between. The CDR3 extends over 14 amino acids. Germline values: CDR1 SNHLY, CDR2 FYNNEI. CDR3 amino acids: CASSNVQGGHEQYF. CDR3 DNA sequence: TGTGCCAGCAGTAATGTCCAGGGAGGTCACGAGCAGTACTTC.

This clonotype was recorded at least ten times. The chain couples TRBV15 to TRBJ1-2; D is possibly TRBD1 (6 bases). Per germline, CDR1 LNHNV and CDR2 YYDKDF (reference sequence). The V and J ends lost 5 bases and 1 base respectively, with 11 bases between them. The CDR3 sequence is 14 residues long. The CDR3 reads CATSEEGGNYGYTF. CDR3 in DNA: TGTGCCACCAGCGAAGAAGGGGGTAACTATGGCTACACCTTC.

This clonotype was recorded at least ten times. V gene TRBV27 combines with J gene TRBJ2-7; a weak D match, TRBD1 (5 bases). CDR1 and CDR2 (germline): MNHEY, SMNVEV (reference sequence). The V end lost 6 bases, the J end lost 0 bases, and 18 bases lay between the germline ends. This CDR3 has 16 residues. The CDR3 region is CASSQRVGQHSYEQYF. The DNA of the CDR3 is TGTGCCAGCAGCCAACGGGTGGGGCAGCACTCCTACGAGCAGTACTTC.

This clonotype was observed at least ten times. This chain joins TRBV7-6 and TRBJ1-1; 8 nucleotides line up with TRBD1. The trim removed 6 bases at V and 5 bases at J, leaving 11 bases unmatched. The CDR3 extends over 15 amino acids. Germline V gene sequence: CDR1 SGHVS, CDR2 FNYEAQ. In nucleotides, the CDR3 is TGTGCCAGCAGTCACCCTACAGGGGGTATAACTGAAGCTTTCTTT. This sequence encodes CASSHPTGGITEAFF.

In this sample, this clonotype turned up many times. The rearrangement uses TRBV20-1 and TRBJ1-4, with unresolved D. There are 13 residues in the CDR3. CDR1 and CDR2 (germline): DFQATT, SNEGSKA (reference sequence). Trimming took off 3 bases at V and 6 bases at J, with 11 bases between the two ends. CDR3 region: CSASSRFDEKLFF. As DNA, the CDR3 is TGCAGTGCTAGTAGTAGGTTCGATGAAAAACTGTTTTTT.

Concerning this clonotype itself: A much larger clone differs from this one at a single base, so this may be a read error. CDR3: CASSEGFNSPLNF. The CDR3 DNA follows: TGTGCCAGCTCAGAGGGGTTTAATTCACCCCTCAACTTT. The rearrangement joins TRBV7-6 to TRBJ1-6; maybe TRBD1 (5 bases). Germline CDR1 reads SGHVS; CDR2 reads FNYEAQ. CDR3 length: 13 residues.

Many counts were recorded for this clonotype. CDR3 residues: CASSPRERQTGELFF. DNA of the CDR3: TGTGCCAGCAGCCCCAGAGAGCGACAGACCGGGGAGCTGTTTTTT. The chain links TRBV7-2 to TRBJ2-2; tentative D call: TRBD1 (5 bases). CDR1 is SGHTA, CDR2 FQGNSA, per germline. The CDR3 has 15 amino acids. Trimming took off 5 bases at V and 5 bases at J, with 15 bases between the two ends.

Ten or more counts support this clonotype. The chain has TRBV7-9 and TRBJ1-4; no firm D call. Trimming left V 3 bases short and J 2 bases short, with 10 bases between. Germline V gene data show CDR1 as SEHNR and CDR2 as FQNEAQ (reference sequence). This CDR3 comprises 15 residues. Here the CDR3 DNA reads TGTGCCAGCAGCTTGGGAGCGGGGACTAATGAAAAACTGTTTTTT. The encoded protein is CASSLGAGTNEKLFF.

This clonotype was picked up many times. V gene TRBV5-1 combines with J gene TRBJ2-3; 9 bases are shared with TRBD1. The ends lost 2 bases at V and 5 bases at J; junction bases unmatched: 3. The germline V gene has CDR1 SGHRS and CDR2 YFSETQ. The CDR3 is 14 residues long. CDR3 residues: CASSFRDREDTQYF. The CDR3 nucleotides are TGCGCCAGCAGCTTCCGGGACAGGGAAGATACGCAGTATTTT.

This clonotype was recorded at least ten times. V usage is TRBV5-6 and J usage is TRBJ2-3; TRBD2 aligns across 11 bases. CDR1 is SGHDT, CDR2 YYEEEE, per germline. The CDR3 contains 15 residues. V was pared by 0 bases and J by 6 bases, with 3 bases of the junction left unmatched. For the CDR3, the DNA is TGTGCCAGCAGCTTGGTAGCGGGAGGGCCTGATACGCAGTATTTT. It translates to CASSLVAGGPDTQYF.